What follows are 29 T cell receptor beta chains derived from one specimen sequenced in a study of CD8+ T cells in alopecia areata. Extraction and reverse transcription of RNA yielded cDNA as the sequencing template. Assay: immunoSEQ multiplex PCR; the TCRdb copy retains only in-frame clones and omits some. The data contain some 210,000 clones, 50% to 70% of them seen just once; the ten biggest clones take up 0.45%. The sequencing here drew on CD4+ T cells sorted from blood, taken at week 0. The receptors here all came from a human donor with alopecia areata.

This clone turned up a few times. The rearrangement uses TRBV27 and TRBJ2-6, with 7 nucleotides matching TRBD2. The junction had 4 bases not matched to a gene; V was cut back by 0 bases and J by 2 bases. Germline CDR1 is MNHEY and CDR2 is SMNVEV (reference sequence). The CDR3 runs 17 residues. The CDR3 sequence: CASSLSEGRAGANVLTF. CDR3 in DNA: TGTGCCAGCAGTTTATCAGAGGGGAGGGCTGGGGCCAACGTCCTGACTTTC.

The rearrangement joins TRBV2 to TRBJ2-7; 10 positions agree with TRBD1. Trimming removed 7 bases from V and 0 bases from J; junction bases left unmatched: 3. From germline, CDR1 is SNHLY and CDR2 FYNNEI. The CDR3 loop spans 14 amino acids. The CDR3 is CASKWDRGSYEQYF. CDR3 DNA: TGTGCCAGCAAATGGGACAGGGGCTCCTACGAGCAGTACTTC.

This clone came up a few times. This chain uses TRBV30 with TRBJ2-3; D call uncertain. Between the trimmed V and J ends, which lost 2 bases and 2 bases, there was a span of 2 bases. There are 11 residues in the CDR3. Germline loops: CDR1 GTSNPN, CDR2 SVGIG (reference sequence). The CDR3 is CAWSLTDTQYF. CDR3 nucleotides: TGTGCCTGGAGTCTCACAGATACGCAGTATTTT. The full variable domain, completed using reference TRBV30 and TRBJ2-3, is SQTIHQWPATLVQPVGSPLSLECTVEGTSNPNLYWYRQAAGRGLQLLFYSVGIGQISSEVPQNLSASRPQDRQFILSSKKLLLSDSGFYLCAWSLTDTQYFGPGTRLTVL.

The chain is built from TRBV5-1 and TRBJ2-3; D uncertain. Trimming took off 0 bases at V and 9 bases at J, with 11 bases between the two ends. This CDR3 has 13 amino acids. Germline CDR1 reads SGHRS; CDR2 reads YFSETQ. The CDR3 protein is CASSLVGDPTQYF. DNA of the CDR3: TGCGCCAGCAGCTTGGTCGGCGACCCGACGCAGTATTTT.

The V and J genes are TRBV19 and TRBJ1-1; TRBD1 aligns across 9 bases. Germline CDR1 LNHDA, CDR2 SQIVND (reference sequence). The CDR3 has 14 amino acids. The V gene end was trimmed by 7 bases and the J gene end by 4 bases; junction bases not matched to a gene: 7. This CDR3 reads CASKTTGGSTEAFF. The CDR3 DNA sequence: TGTGCCAGTAAGACGACAGGGGGGAGCACTGAAGCTTTCTTT.

The V gene is TRBV9, the J gene TRBJ2-5; a weak D match, TRBD1 (5 bases). Per germline, CDR1 SGDLS and CDR2 YYNGEE. The CDR3 length is 15 residues. V was shortened by 3 bases and J by 2 bases, with 14 bases between the two germline ends. CDR3 bases: TGTGCCAGCAGCGCCTTTAGGGGCAGGCAAGAGACCCAGTACTTC. Protein sequence: CASSAFRGRQETQYF.

The V and J genes are TRBV29-1 and TRBJ1-1, with 7 bases fitting TRBD1. Germline values: CDR1 SQVTM, CDR2 ANQGSEA. The CDR3 is 16 residues long. V gave up 5 bases and J gave up 0 bases; unmatched junction bases: 12. The CDR3 region is CSVPTGADYLNTEAFF. Here the CDR3 DNA reads TGCAGCGTTCCTACAGGGGCCGATTACTTGAACACTGAAGCTTTCTTT.

V is TRBV5-6 and J is TRBJ2-1; D is undetermined. Germline V CDR1 and CDR2: SGHDT, YYEEEE. Trimming pared 7 bases from V and 6 bases from J, leaving 8 bases between. The CDR3 is 11 amino acids. CDR3 nucleotides: TGTGCCAGCCTAAGTGGCAATGAGCAGTTCTTC. This sequence encodes CASLSGNEQFF. The complete variable domain, with remaining parts taken from reference TRBV5-6 and TRBJ2-1, reads DAGVTQSPTHLIKTRGQQVTLRCSPKSGHDTVSWYQQALGQGPQFIFQYYEEEERQRGNFPDRFSGHQFPNYSSELNVNALLLGDSALYLCASLSGNEQFFGPGTRLTVL.

The V and J genes are TRBV11-2 and TRBJ2-6; TRBD1 aligns across 8 bases. CDR1 and CDR2 from the germline V gene are SGHAT and FQNNGV. Trimming cost V 4 bases and J 0 bases; bases outside gene matches: 8. The CDR3 runs 18 residues. CDR3 residues: CASSWDRSLYSGANVLTF. In nucleotides, the CDR3 is TGTGCCAGCAGCTGGGACAGGTCCCTTTACTCTGGGGCCAACGTCCTGACTTTC. The full variable domain, completed using reference TRBV11-2 and TRBJ2-6, is EAGVAQSPRYKIIEKRQSVAFWCNPISGHATLYWYQQILGQGPKLLIQFQNNGVVDDSQLPKDRFSAERLKGVDSTLKIQPAKLEDSAVYLCASSWDRSLYSGANVLTFGAGSRLTVL.

This clone appeared once. J is TRBJ2-1 and V is TRBV7-9; D is ambiguous. CDR1 and CDR2 (germline): SEHNR, FQNEAQ (reference sequence). The CDR3 extends over 10 amino acids. V lost 3 bases and J lost 7, with 1 base in between. CDR3 region: CASSFNEQFF. Here the CDR3 DNA reads TGTGCCAGCAGCTTTAATGAGCAGTTCTTC.

A remark on this clone: Other DNA sequences from this sample encode an identical CDR3 as well. Here the CDR3 DNA reads TGCAGCGTTGTTGGGCGGTTAAACACTGAAGCTTTCTTT. Amino acids: CSVVGRLNTEAFF. The rearrangement uses TRBV29-1 and TRBJ1-1; no definite D call. Germline CDR1 reads SQVTM; CDR2 reads ANQGSEA. This CDR3 has 13 residues. V lost 4 bases to trimming and J lost 2 bases, with 11 bases between them.

In the case of this clone: The same CDR3 is also encoded by other DNA sequences in this sample. The chain employs TRBV28 and TRBJ2-3, with 12 bases identical to TRBD2. CDR1 and CDR2 from the germline V gene are MDHEN and SYDVKM. The CDR3 totals 15 residues. With V trimmed by 3 bases and J by 6 bases, 4 bases remained unmatched. DNA of the CDR3: TGTGCCAGCAGTTTGACTAGCGGGGGTCGCGATACGCAGTATTTT. Its protein is CASSLTSGGRDTQYF.

The chain recombines TRBV29-1 with TRBJ1-4; perhaps TRBD1 as D (5 bases). Germline CDR1 reads SQVTM; CDR2 reads ANQGSEA. The CDR3 is 14 residues long. V lost 1 base and J 0 bases, leaving 6 bases between the germline ends. CDR3 region: CSVEVGATNEKLFF. The CDR3 region has the DNA TGCAGCGTTGAAGTGGGGGCAACTAATGAAAAACTGTTTTTT.

The J gene is TRBJ1-1, the V gene TRBV5-1; 9 positions agree with TRBD1. V shed 3 bases and J 2 bases; nucleotides not matched to a gene: 11. This CDR3 has 17 residues. CDR1 and CDR2 (germline): SGHRS, YFSETQ. The CDR3 DNA reads TGCGCCAGCAGCTCTACCCGGGACAGGGCAGCCAACACTGAAGCTTTCTTT. Its translation is CASSSTRDRAANTEAFF.

This clone was observed once. The chain uses TRBV2 and TRBJ2-3, with TRBD1 matching 7 bases. Germline trimming cut 7 bases from V and 5 bases from J; bases unmatched to any gene: 9. This CDR3 has 14 residues. Germline V gene lookup returns CDR1 SNHLY and CDR2 FYNNEI. The CDR3 region has the DNA TGTGCCAGCACCCGGGGACAGTATGTAGATACGCAGTATTTT. The encoded protein is CASTRGQYVDTQYF. Full variable domain (missing parts from reference TRBV2 and TRBJ2-3): EPEVTQTPSHQVTQMGQEVILRCVPISNHLYFYWYRQILGQKVEFLVSFYNNEISEKSEIFDDQFSVERPDGSNFTLKIRSTKLEDSAMYFCASTRGQYVDTQYFGPGTRLTVL.

The chain has TRBV5-6 and TRBJ2-7; D might be TRBD1 (5 bases). V shed 2 bases and J shed 6 bases, with 12 bases lying between them. The length of the CDR3 is 13 residues. Germline loops: CDR1 SGHDT, CDR2 YYEEEE. The chain's CDR3 is CASSLRGYREQYF. In DNA form, the CDR3 reads TGTGCCAGCAGCTTAAGGGGTTACCGCGAGCAGTACTTC.

V is TRBV5-1 and J is TRBJ2-3, with D perhaps TRBD2 (6 bases). V lost 0 bases and J lost 6, with 17 bases in between. This CDR3 has 16 amino acids. The germline V gene encodes CDR1 SGHRS and CDR2 YFSETQ. The CDR3 DNA reads TGCGCCAGCAGCTTGGGAGACGGGAGAACCTGGGATACGCAGTATTTT. Its translation: CASSLGDGRTWDTQYF.

The chain couples TRBV2 to TRBJ2-1, with D unclear. Germline V CDR1 and CDR2: SNHLY, FYNNEI. This CDR3 contains 12 residues. The V gene lost 0 bases and the J gene lost 15 bases, with 12 bases spanning the gap. In DNA form, the CDR3 reads TGTGCCAGCAGTGAAGCACCCGGGTTCGGGTTCTTC. Protein: CASSEAPGFGFF.

This clone was found a few times. V usage is TRBV2 and J usage is TRBJ1-2; D gene ambiguous. The CDR3 covers 13 residues. V was clipped by 2 bases and J by 6 bases, with 10 bases between them. Germline assignment: CDR1 SNHLY and CDR2 FYNNEI. The CDR3 loop is CASSESHADGYTF. The CDR3 nucleotides read TGTGCCAGCAGTGAATCCCATGCAGATGGCTACACCTTC.

The rearrangement links TRBV29-1 to TRBJ1-1; no clear D. This CDR3 is built from 11 residues. CDR1 is SQVTM and CDR2 is ANQGSEA in the germline V gene. V lost 1 base and J 8 bases, leaving 8 bases between the germline ends. The CDR3 bases are TGCAGCGTTGAAGTCGGCAGGGAAGCTTTCTTT. This codes for CSVEVGREAFF.

This clone was picked up a small number of times. V and J are TRBV7-3 and TRBJ1-2; D ambiguous. V was cut by 3 bases and J by 8 bases, with 13 bases left in between. This CDR3 comprises 13 residues. Germline V gene sequence: CDR1 SGHTA, CDR2 FQGTGA. CDR3 coding DNA: TGTGCCAGCAGCTTTGGGCAGCTCCGGGGCTACACCTTC. Its protein product is CASSFGQLRGYTF.

The table lists this clone with a few counts. The chain carries TRBV25-1 and TRBJ2-7, with a possible D match to TRBD1 (6 bases). The CDR3 length is 15 residues. The V gene lost 6 bases and the J gene lost 0 bases, with 15 bases spanning the gap. Germline V gene sequence: CDR1 MGHDK, CDR2 SYGVNS. As DNA, the CDR3 is TGTGCCAGCAGCGGCAGGGGACCTCGCTCCTACGAGCAGTACTTC. Amino acid sequence: CASSGRGPRSYEQYF.

The rearrangement uses TRBV30 and TRBJ1-4, with D tentatively TRBD1 (6 bases). The ends were cut back, 3 bases at V and 8 bases at J, with 13 bases in the middle. CDR3 length: 13 amino acids. Germline V gene data show CDR1 as GTSNPN and CDR2 as SVGIG (reference sequence). The CDR3 loop reads CAWRDRFREKLFF. The DNA for the CDR3 is TGTGCCTGGAGAGACAGGTTTCGGGAAAAACTGTTTTTT.

V gene TRBV6-6 combines with J gene TRBJ1-6, with 11 bases aligning to TRBD1. Trimming cost V 7 bases and J 7 bases; bases outside gene matches: 6. The V gene's germline CDR1 is MNHNY and CDR2 SVGAGI (reference sequence). The CDR3 spans 15 residues. The CDR3 DNA reads TGTGCCAGCACCAGGACAGGGGGCGAGAATTCACCCCTCCACTTT. Translation gives CASTRTGGENSPLHF.

The chain is built from TRBV6-5 and TRBJ2-1; D not resolved. V was pared by 7 bases and J by 5 bases, with 12 bases between. Per the germline V gene, CDR1 is MNHEY and CDR2 is SVGAGI. This CDR3 has 13 residues. CDR3 sequence (DNA): TGTGCCAGCACCTACGCTCCTAACAATGAGCAGTTCTTC. Residues: CASTYAPNNEQFF.

This clone was seen just once. Within the sample, other DNA sequences also encode this same CDR3. J is TRBJ1-5 and V is TRBV15; D is ambiguous. Trimming shortened V by 3 bases and J by 5 bases, and 5 bases separated the two germline ends. CDR1 is LNHNV, CDR2 YYDKDF, per germline (reference sequence). The CDR3 consists of 12 residues. The CDR3 DNA sequence: TGTGCCACCAGCAGGGTTGATCAGCCCCAGCATTTT. As protein: CATSRVDQPQHF.

The genes are TRBV27 and TRBJ1-1, with TRBD1 matching 7 bases. The length of the CDR3 is 17 residues. The germline V gene has CDR1 MNHEY and CDR2 SMNVEV (reference sequence). The ends lost 5 bases at V and 0 bases at J; junction bases unmatched: 12. CDR3 region: CASSRRAGGTMNTEAFF. In nucleotides, the CDR3 is TGTGCCAGCAGTCGTCGCGCAGGGGGTACTATGAACACTGAAGCTTTCTTT.

This clone has a handful of counts. This sequence joins TRBV29-1 and TRBJ2-4; the D gene could be TRBD1 or TRBD2 (6 bases each). The CDR3 covers 13 residues. Trimming removed 6 bases at V and 3 bases at J, with 12 bases between. In germline, CDR1 is SQVTM, CDR2 ANQGSEA. The CDR3 protein is CSVLEGVKNIQYF. The CDR3 region has the DNA TGCAGCGTACTGGAGGGGGTCAAAAACATTCAGTACTTC.

This sequence joins TRBV30 and TRBJ2-6; no reliable D call. V lost 5 bases and J lost 4, with 6 bases in between. The CDR3 covers 12 residues. From germline, CDR1 is GTSNPN and CDR2 SVGIG (reference sequence). CDR3 DNA sequence: TGTGCCTGGTCCCCGGGGGCCAACGTCCTGACTTTC. Its protein product is CAWSPGANVLTF. The variable domain in full, with the rest retrieved from reference TRBV30 and TRBJ2-6, is SQTIHQWPATLVQPVGSPLSLECTVEGTSNPNLYWYRQAAGRGLQLLFYSVGIGQISSEVPQNLSASRPQDRQFILSSKKLLLSDSGFYLCAWSPGANVLTFGAGSRLTVL.